This TCR beta chain was captured in a study of T cell changes during pregnancy in multiple sclerosis. Produced via immunoSEQ multiplex PCR; TCRdb's table is partial and in-frame only. This sample has more than 65,000 clones; approximately 93% occur once, and the top ten carry roughly 2.5%. CDR3 length: 16 amino acids. V lost 2 bases to trimming and J lost 0 bases; unmatched junction nucleotides: 2. CDR1 and CDR2 from the germline V gene are MGHRA and YSYEKL. The sample in question was peripheral blood, obtained in the first trimester of pregnancy. This TCR was sampled from a female donor with multiple sclerosis, enrolled in a pregnancy study. The genes are TRBV4-1 and TRBJ2-2; 8 bases line up with TRBD2. CDR3 DNA sequence: TGCGCCAGCAGCCAACGGGGGGGCACGAACACCGGGGAGCTGTTTTTT. It encodes CASSQRGGTNTGELFF.